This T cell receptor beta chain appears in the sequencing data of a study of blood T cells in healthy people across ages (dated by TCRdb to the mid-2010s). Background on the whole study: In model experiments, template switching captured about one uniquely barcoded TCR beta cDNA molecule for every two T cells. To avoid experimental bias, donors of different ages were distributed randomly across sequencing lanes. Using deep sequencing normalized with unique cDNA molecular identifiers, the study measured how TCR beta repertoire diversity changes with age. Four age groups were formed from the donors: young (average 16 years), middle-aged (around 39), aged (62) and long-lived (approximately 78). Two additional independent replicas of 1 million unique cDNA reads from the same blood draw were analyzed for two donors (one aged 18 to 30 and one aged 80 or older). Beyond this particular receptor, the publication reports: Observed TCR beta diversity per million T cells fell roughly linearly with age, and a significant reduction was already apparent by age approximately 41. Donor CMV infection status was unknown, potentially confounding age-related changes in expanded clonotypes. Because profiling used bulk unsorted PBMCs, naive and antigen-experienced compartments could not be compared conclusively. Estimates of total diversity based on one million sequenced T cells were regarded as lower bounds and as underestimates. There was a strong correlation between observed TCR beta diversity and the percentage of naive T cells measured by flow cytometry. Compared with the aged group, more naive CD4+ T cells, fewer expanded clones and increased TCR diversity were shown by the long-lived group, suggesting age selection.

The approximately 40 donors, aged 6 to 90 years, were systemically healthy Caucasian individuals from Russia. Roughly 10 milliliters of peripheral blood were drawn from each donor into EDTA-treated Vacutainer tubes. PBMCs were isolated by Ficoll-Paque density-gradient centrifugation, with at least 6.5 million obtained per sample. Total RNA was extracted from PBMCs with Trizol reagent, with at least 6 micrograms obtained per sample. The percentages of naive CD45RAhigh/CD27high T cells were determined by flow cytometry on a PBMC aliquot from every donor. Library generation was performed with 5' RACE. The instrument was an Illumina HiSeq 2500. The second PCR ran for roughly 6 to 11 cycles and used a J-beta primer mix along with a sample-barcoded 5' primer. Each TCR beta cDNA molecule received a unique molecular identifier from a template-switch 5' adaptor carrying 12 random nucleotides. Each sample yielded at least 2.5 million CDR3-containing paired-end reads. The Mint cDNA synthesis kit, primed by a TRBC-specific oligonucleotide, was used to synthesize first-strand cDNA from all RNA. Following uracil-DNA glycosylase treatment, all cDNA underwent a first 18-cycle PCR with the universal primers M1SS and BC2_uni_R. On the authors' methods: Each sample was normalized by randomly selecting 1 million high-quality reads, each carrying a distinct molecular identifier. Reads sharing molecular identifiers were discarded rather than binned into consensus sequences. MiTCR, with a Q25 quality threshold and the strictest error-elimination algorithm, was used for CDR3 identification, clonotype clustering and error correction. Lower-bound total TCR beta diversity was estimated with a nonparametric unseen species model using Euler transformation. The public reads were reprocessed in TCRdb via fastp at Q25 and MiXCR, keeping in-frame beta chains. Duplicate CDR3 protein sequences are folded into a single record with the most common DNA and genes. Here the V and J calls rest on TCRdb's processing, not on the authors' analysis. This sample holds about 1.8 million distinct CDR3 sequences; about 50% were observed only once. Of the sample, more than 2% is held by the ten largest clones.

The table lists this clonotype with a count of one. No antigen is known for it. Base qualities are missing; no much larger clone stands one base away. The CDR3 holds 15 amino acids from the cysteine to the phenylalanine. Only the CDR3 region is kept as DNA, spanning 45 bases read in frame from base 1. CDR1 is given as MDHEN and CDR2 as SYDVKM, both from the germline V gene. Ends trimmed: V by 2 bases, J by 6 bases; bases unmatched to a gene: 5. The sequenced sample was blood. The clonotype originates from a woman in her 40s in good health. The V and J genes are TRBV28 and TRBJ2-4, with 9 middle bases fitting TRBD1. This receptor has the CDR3 CASSLTGGVANIQYF. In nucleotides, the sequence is TGTGCCAGCAGTTTAACAGGGGGCGTGGCAAACATTCAGTACTTC.